The clone carrying this TCR beta chain was counted between two and nine times. Trimming removed 5 bases from V and 2 bases from J, with 19 bases in between. This CDR3 is built from 16 residues. In germline, CDR1 is PRHDT, CDR2 FYEKMQ (reference sequence). The sample is drawn from a study of blood T cell repertoires in COVID-19. Study information: Samples representing acute and convalescent COVID-19 were sourced from the United States, Italy and Spain.

Under the authors' procedure: Reference gene primer amplification in the assay estimated nucleated cell counts. Sequenced by immunoSEQ multiplex PCR; TCRdb stores in-frame clones only, minus some. V and J calls and clone size follow that table, whereas D and trimming were derived from the DNA. Of about 230,000 clones in the sample, roughly 84% are singletons; the top ten hold over 2%. Input material: peripheral blood. The chain links TRBV13 to TRBJ2-7, with D tentatively TRBD2 (5 bases). This TCR was recovered from a man aged 35 to 55 who had recovered from COVID-19. The CDR3: CASSPLPREETYEQYF. In nucleotides, the CDR3 is TGTGCCAGCAGCCCCCTACCACGGGAAGAGACCTACGAGCAGTACTTC. The full variable domain, completed using reference TRBV13 and TRBJ2-7, is AAGVIQSPRHLIKEKRETATLKCYPIPRHDTVYWYQQGPGQDPQFLISFYEKMQSDKGSIPDRFSAQQFSDYHSELNMSSLELGDSALYFCASSPLPREETYEQYFGPGTRLTVT.